The 20 T cell receptor beta chains below all came from one sample that was sequenced in a study of shared clonotypes between healthy human individuals. Repertoires were generated with immunoSEQ multiplex PCR, while TCRdb's copy carries only in-frame clones and drops some. The repertoire has fewer than 600,000 clones, around 77% of them found once; the top ten carry around 12%. Sequencing was carried out using PBMCs. The source is a woman aged 40 to 55 in good health. Some clones in this sample may be carry-over from other donors' samples.

The chain uses TRBV5-4 and TRBJ1-1; D not resolved. Germline CDR1 SGHNT, CDR2 YYREEE (reference sequence). V shed 0 bases and J shed 0 bases, with 9 bases lying between them. The CDR3 covers 15 residues. As DNA, the CDR3 is TGTGCCAGCAGCTTGGTGAGCCCGATGAACACTGAAGCTTTCTTT. Translating gives CASSLVSPMNTEAFF.

J is TRBJ2-5 and V is TRBV5-1, with D perhaps TRBD2 (5 bases). V dropped 5 bases and J dropped 1 base, with 9 bases sitting between them. The CDR3 sequence is 13 residues long. Germline-derived CDR1 and CDR2 are SGHRS and YFSETQ. The CDR3 region has the DNA TGCGCCAGCAGGAGAAGCGGCCAAGAGACCCAGTACTTC. This sequence encodes CASRRSGQETQYF. The whole variable domain, filled in from reference TRBV5-1 and TRBJ2-5, reads KAGVTQTPRYLIKTRGQQVTLSCSPISGHRSVSWYQQTPGQGLQFLFEYFSETQRNKGNFPGRFSGRQFSNSRSEMNVSTLELGDSALYLCASRRSGQETQYFGPGTRLLVL.

The J gene is TRBJ2-3, the V gene TRBV19, with no clear D. The germline CDR1 and CDR2 sequences are LNHDA and SQIVND (reference sequence). V lost 8 bases, J lost 0 bases, and 12 bases lay in between. The CDR3 sequence is 14 residues long. The CDR3 is CASSTTTSTDTQYF. The CDR3 nucleotides are TGTGCCAGTTCGACAACGACTAGCACAGATACGCAGTATTTT.

Of note for this clone: This specimen includes other DNA sequences encoding the same CDR3. V is TRBV7-3 and J is TRBJ2-3, with D possibly TRBD2 on 6 matching bases. Per the germline V gene, CDR1 is SGHTA and CDR2 is FQGTGA. This CDR3 region has 14 residues. Between the trimmed V and J ends, which lost 3 bases and 0 bases, there was a span of 7 bases. The chain's CDR3 is CASSLAGSTDTQYF. The CDR3 DNA reads TGTGCCAGCAGCTTGGCGGGAAGCACAGATACGCAGTATTTT.

This clone was counted a few times. The chain has TRBV27 and TRBJ1-2; tentatively, D is TRBD1 (6 bases). CDR3 size: 13 residues. Germline CDR1 is MNHEY and CDR2 is SMNVEV (reference sequence). V was shortened by 5 bases and J by 7 bases, with 14 bases between the two germline ends. DNA of the CDR3: TGTGCCAGCAGTGAGGACAGTTCGCGTGGCTACACCTTC. Translating gives CASSEDSSRGYTF.

The genes are TRBV29-1 and TRBJ1-2; tentatively, D is TRBD1 (6 bases). The CDR3 is made up of 15 amino acids. The germline V and J ends were trimmed by 0 bases and 5 bases, with 16 bases remaining between them. Germline-derived CDR1 and CDR2 are SQVTM and ANQGSEA. CDR3 coding DNA: TGCAGCGTTGAAGATGTGGGGGGGCGCGAATATGGCTACACCTTC. Translation gives CSVEDVGGREYGYTF.

The chain uses TRBV14 and TRBJ2-7, with D perhaps matching TRBD2 (7 bases). The CDR3 contains 15 residues. Germline V gene sequence: CDR1 SGHDN, CDR2 FVKESK. The V end lost 4 bases, the J end lost 6 bases, and 19 bases lay between the germline ends. In DNA form, the CDR3 reads TGTGCCAGCAGCCCGCTGGTTGGGGGGGCGGCCGAGCAGTACTTC. Amino acid sequence: CASSPLVGGAAEQYF.

This rearrangement joins TRBV28 to TRBJ2-5; no firm D call. The V gene's germline CDR1 is MDHEN and CDR2 SYDVKM. The CDR3 totals 13 residues. Trimming shortened V by 5 bases and J by 5 bases, and 12 bases separated the two germline ends. The DNA for the CDR3 is TGTGCCAGCAGTCTCCCGCCTGGGGAGACCCAGTACTTC. Translating it yields CASSLPPGETQYF.

CDR3 loop: CASSQIRGEKLFF. The CDR3 bases are TGTGCCAGCAGCCAAATTAGGGGGGAAAAACTGTTTTTT. The J gene is TRBJ1-4, the V gene TRBV7-2, with D possibly matching TRBD1 (6 bases). Trimming shortened V by 5 bases and J by 8 bases, and 12 bases separated the two germline ends. CDR1 is SGHTA and CDR2 is FQGNSA in the germline V gene. The CDR3 spans 13 residues.

This clone appeared many times. This chain links TRBV29-1 with TRBJ2-5; TRBD1 aligns across 7 bases. Near its end, the DNA agrees better with TRBJ2-7, so the J call may be wrong. The CDR3 has 13 amino acids. Germline V gives CDR1 SQVTM, CDR2 ANQGSEA. CDR3 residues: CSASGTERYEQYF. CDR3 sequence (DNA): TGCAGCGCATCCGGGACAGAGCGCTACGAGCAGTACTTC.

This clone has a single count. V gene TRBV2 combines with J gene TRBJ2-7, with D possibly TRBD1 on 7 matching bases. V was pared by 5 bases and J by 3 bases, with 17 bases between. Germline CDR1 and CDR2: SNHLY and FYNNEI. CDR3 length: 15 residues. CDR3 region: CASSRGTEILYEQYF. DNA for the CDR3: TGTGCCAGCAGTCGCGGGACAGAGATTCTCTACGAGCAGTACTTC.

This sequence joins TRBV11-2 and TRBJ2-7; 8 positions agree with TRBD1. The CDR3 loop spans 15 amino acids. The J segment lost 0 bases and the V segment lost 4 bases, leaving 5 bases of the junction unmatched. Per the germline V gene, CDR1 is SGHAT and CDR2 is FQNNGV. The CDR3 DNA sequence: TGTGCCAGCAGCTCCTACAGGGGGGTCTCCTACGAGCAGTACTTC. Translating gives CASSSYRGVSYEQYF.

This chain connects TRBV21-1 to TRBJ2-3; the D call TRBD2 from the table was never checked on the DNA. TRBV21-1 counts as a pseudogene. The CDR3 sequence is 16 residues long. CDR3 loop: CASSKLREGTTDTQYF. The CDR3 DNA follows: TGTGCCAGCAGCAAACTGCGAGAGGGCACGACAGATACGCAGTATTTT.

Regarding this clone: A far larger clone lies a single base away; this is likely a read error. The chain uses TRBV30 and TRBJ2-3; D is tentatively TRBD1 or TRBD2 (6 bases each). Germline CDR1 GTSNPN, CDR2 SVGIG (reference sequence). The CDR3 extends over 14 amino acids. The CDR3 bases are TGTGCCCGGAGTAGGGGGGCCAGCACAGATACGCAGTATTTT. It specifies CARSRGASTDTQYF.

The rearrangement uses TRBV11-2 and TRBJ2-7; 10 bases align to TRBD1. Trimming removed 5 bases from V and 2 bases from J; junction bases left unmatched: 3. The CDR3 totals 14 residues. Germline V gene sequence: CDR1 SGHAT, CDR2 FQNNGV. The CDR3 region is CASSEDRGTYEQYF. The CDR3 DNA reads TGTGCCAGCAGCGAGGACAGGGGGACCTACGAGCAGTACTTC.

Written as DNA, the CDR3 is TGTGCCAGCAGCTTGATTCTTACCCCGGGACAGCGAGGAAACACCATATATTTT. This encodes CASSLILTPGQRGNTIYF. The V and J genes are TRBV7-8 and TRBJ1-3, with 7 bases lining up with TRBD1. The CDR3 length is 18 residues. Germline V gives CDR1 SGHVS, CDR2 FQNEAQ. The ends lost 3 bases at V and 4 bases at J; junction bases unmatched: 15.

The rearrangement uses TRBV4-1 and TRBJ2-7; D may match TRBD1 or TRBD2 (6 bases each). V lost 1 base and J lost 4, with 14 bases in between. This CDR3 comprises 15 residues. Germline CDR1 and CDR2: MGHRA and YSYEKL. Here the CDR3 reads CASSQAAPGAYEQYF. The CDR3 nucleotides are TGCGCCAGCAGCCAAGCGGCGCCGGGGGCATACGAGCAGTACTTC.

About this clone itself: It may be a read error: a sequence one base away is much more abundant. This rearrangement joins TRBV7-2 to TRBJ2-5, with 7 bases lining up with TRBD1. This CDR3 has 16 residues. Germline V CDR1 and CDR2: SGHTA, FQGNSA. The CDR3 DNA is TGTGCCAGCGGCTTAGGTAGTCCAGGGGGATGGGAGACCCAGTACTTC. Encoded protein: CASGLGSPGGWETQYF.

V is TRBV7-9 and J is TRBJ1-5; D might be TRBD1 (5 bases). Trimming stripped 1 base from V and 5 bases from J, with 15 bases between. The CDR3 loop spans 16 amino acids. Germline V lookup: CDR1 SEHNR, CDR2 FQNEAQ (reference sequence). The CDR3 sequence is CASSLVAGMVDQPQHF. The CDR3 DNA is TGTGCCAGCAGCTTAGTAGCAGGGATGGTCGATCAGCCCCAGCATTTT.

This clone was seen only once. This rearrangement joins TRBV10-2 to TRBJ1-5, with TRBD1 identical over 8 bases. CDR1 WSHSY and CDR2 SAAADI come from the germline V gene. The CDR3 has 18 residues. This chain's CDR3 is CAPFRGRHHQEGNQPQHF. The CDR3, as DNA: TGCGCTCCCTTCAGGGGGCGTCATCACCAAGAGGGGAATCAGCCCCAGCATTTT.